This T cell receptor (beta chain) is drawn from a study of PD-1 blockade in classical Hodgkin lymphoma. Study in general: With a 2-week interval, patients received intravenous nivolumab at 3 mg/kg. Regarding the study as a whole: As was reported, newly diagnosed patients showed lower baseline TCR diversity than healthy donors did. Newly diagnosed patients had diversity similar to the baseline diversity of complete responders.

The length of the CDR3 is 14 residues. Germline lookup yields CDR1 KGHSH and CDR2 LQKENI. Deletions cut 2 bases from V and 0 bases from J, with 8 bases between. TCRdb's table, derived via immunoSEQ multiplex PCR, lists solely in-frame clones and lacks some. The data show about 32,000 clones, roughly 92% seen once. Time point specified: cycle 4 day 1 (C4D1), after about 6 weeks of nivolumab. After autologous stem cell transplantation all patients relapsed, and prior brentuximab vedotin exposure differed between cohorts. Thawed PBMCs underwent magnetic negative selection to yield purified CD4+ T cells. Of note for this clone: Its cognate antigen is unknown.

V and J are TRBV18 and TRBJ2-7; unclear D gene. The specimen comprised CD4+ T cells from blood, sampled before the fourth cycle of nivolumab. The receptor's source is a human donor with classical Hodgkin lymphoma. The CDR3 region is CASSPGGTSYEQYF. The CDR3 bases are TGTGCCAGCTCACCAGGCGGAACCTCCTACGAGCAGTACTTC.